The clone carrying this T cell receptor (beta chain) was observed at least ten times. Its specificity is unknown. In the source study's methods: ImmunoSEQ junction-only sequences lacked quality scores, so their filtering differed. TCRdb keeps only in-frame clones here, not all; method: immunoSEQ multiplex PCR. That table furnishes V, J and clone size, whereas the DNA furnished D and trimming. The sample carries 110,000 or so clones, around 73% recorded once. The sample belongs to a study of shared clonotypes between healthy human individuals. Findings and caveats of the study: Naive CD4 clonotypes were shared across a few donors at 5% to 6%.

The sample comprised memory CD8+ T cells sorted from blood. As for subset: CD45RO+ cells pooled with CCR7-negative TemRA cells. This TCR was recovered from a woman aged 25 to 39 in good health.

CDR3 coding DNA: TGCGCCAGCAGCCCTAGGGTTAGCGGCCCCACAGATACGCAGTATTTT. This sequence encodes CASSPRVSGPTDTQYF. This rearrangement joins TRBV4-1 to TRBJ2-3, with D maybe TRBD2 (6 bases). Germline CDR1 and CDR2: MGHRA and YSYEKL. The CDR3 covers 16 residues. V gave up 4 bases and J gave up 2 bases, with 16 bases separating them.